Shown below are 7 T cell receptor beta chains from a single sample sequenced in a study of blood T cell repertoires in COVID-19. Data came from immunoSEQ multiplex PCR; TCRdb stores just in-frame clones and leaves some out. The sample has about 250,000 clones; under 85% are singletons. The sequencing input was peripheral blood. The receptors here all came from a human donor in a cohort sampled during active COVID-19.

This clone was detected only once. V is TRBV3-1 (or the pseudogene TRBV3-2) and J is TRBJ2-3; D gene unclear. Trimming removed 2 bases from V and 1 base from J, with 7 bases in between. CDR1 is LGHDT and CDR2 is YNNKEL in the germline V gene (reference sequence). The CDR3 runs to 14 residues. DNA for the CDR3: TGTGCCAGCAGCCAACCCCCTGGCACAGATACGCAGTATTTT. Protein product: CASSQPPGTDTQYF.

Turning to this clone: This same CDR3 is encoded by further DNA sequences in the sample. This chain links TRBV2 with TRBJ2-5, with TRBD1 identical over 9 bases. The trim removed 6 bases at V and 2 bases at J, leaving 1 base unmatched. The V gene's germline CDR1 is SNHLY and CDR2 FYNNEI. The CDR3 consists of 13 residues. CDR3 nucleotide sequence: TGTGCCAGCAGGGGGACAGGGCAAGAGACCCAGTACTTC. Amino acid sequence: CASRGTGQETQYF.

The chain recombines TRBV5-6 with TRBJ1-5; 7 bases fit TRBD1. This CDR3 region has 15 residues. Germline CDR1 is SGHDT and CDR2 is YYEEEE. V was clipped by 3 bases and J by 6 bases; unmatched bases: 9. The CDR3 sequence is CASSYGTEFGQPQHF. CDR3 sequence (DNA): TGTGCCAGCAGCTACGGGACAGAGTTTGGTCAGCCCCAGCATTTT.

The chain links TRBV6-2 or TRBV6-3 to TRBJ2-5, with TRBD1 identical over 7 bases. Germline values: CDR1 MNHEY, CDR2 SVGEGT. Trimming took 5 bases from V and 4 from J; bases not matched to a gene: 13. The CDR3 covers 16 residues. Written as DNA, the CDR3 is TGTGCCAGCAGTCGCTACCAAACAGGGGTAACAGAGACCCAGTACTTC. This sequence encodes CASSRYQTGVTETQYF.

The J gene is TRBJ1-5, the V gene TRBV19; 8 bases fit TRBD1. This CDR3 is built from 15 residues. The V segment lost 2 bases and the J segment 1 base; nucleotides outside the gene matches: 1. CDR1 and CDR2 from the germline V gene are LNHDA and SQIVND (reference sequence). This CDR3 reads CASSITGGSNQPQHF. The CDR3 bases are TGTGCCAGTAGTATAACAGGGGGGAGCAATCAGCCCCAGCATTTT.

The V and J genes are TRBV20-1 and TRBJ1-6; no clear D. This CDR3 region has 11 residues. CDR1 and CDR2 from the germline V gene are DFQATT and SNEGSKA (reference sequence). The CDR3: CIPDNDSPLHF. CDR3 DNA sequence: TGCATCCCAGACAATGATTCACCCCTCCACTTT.

The CDR3 DNA is TGTGCCAGCAACACAGGGGGCTCCTACGAGCAGTACTTC. This codes for CASNTGGSYEQYF. The chain links TRBV7-9 to TRBJ2-7; 8 bases are shared with TRBD1. This CDR3 contains 13 residues. Germline CDR1 and CDR2: SEHNR and FQNEAQ (reference sequence). J was trimmed by 0 bases and V by 7 bases; bases with no gene match: 2. Together with reference TRBV7-9 and TRBJ2-7, the CDR3 gives the full variable domain: DTGVSQNPRHKITKRGQNVTFRCDPISEHNRLYWYRQTLGQGPEFLTYFQNEAQLEKSRLLSDRFSAERPKGSFSTLEIQRTEQGDSAMYLCASNTGGSYEQYFGPGTRLTVT.